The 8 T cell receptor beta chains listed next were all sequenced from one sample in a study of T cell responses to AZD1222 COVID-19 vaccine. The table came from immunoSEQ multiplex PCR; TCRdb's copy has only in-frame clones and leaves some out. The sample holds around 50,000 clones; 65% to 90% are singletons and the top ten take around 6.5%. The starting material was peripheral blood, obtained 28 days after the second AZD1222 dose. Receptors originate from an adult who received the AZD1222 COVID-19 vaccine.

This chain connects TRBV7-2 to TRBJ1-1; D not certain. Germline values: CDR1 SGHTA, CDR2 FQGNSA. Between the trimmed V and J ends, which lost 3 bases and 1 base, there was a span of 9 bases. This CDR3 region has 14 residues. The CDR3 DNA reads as TGTGCCAGCAGCTTCGTTCACCAGAACACTGAAGCTTTCTTT. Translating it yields CASSFVHQNTEAFF.

The CDR3 DNA sequence: TGTGCCAGCAGTTTAGCTACCAATCAGCCCCAGCATTTT. Translation gives CASSLATNQPQHF. This chain joins TRBV27 and TRBJ1-5; D is uncertain. From germline, CDR1 is MNHEY and CDR2 SMNVEV (reference sequence). Trimming left V 2 bases short and J 3 bases short, with 5 bases between. This CDR3 is built from 13 residues.

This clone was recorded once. CDR3 in amino acids: CASSGGQGASNEQFF. CDR3 sequence (DNA): TGTGCCAGCAGCGGGGGACAGGGGGCCTCCAATGAGCAGTTCTTC. The chain employs TRBV7-7 and TRBJ2-1, with TRBD1 identical over 12 bases. The germline gives CDR1 SSHAT, CDR2 FNYEAQ (reference sequence). The CDR3 has 15 residues. The J segment lost 6 bases and the V segment lost 5 bases, leaving 5 bases of the junction unmatched.

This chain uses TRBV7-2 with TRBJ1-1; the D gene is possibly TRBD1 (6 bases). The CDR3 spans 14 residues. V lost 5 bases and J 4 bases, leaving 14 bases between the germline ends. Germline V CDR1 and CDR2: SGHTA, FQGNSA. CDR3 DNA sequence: TGTGCCAGCAGCACCCAGGGGTATGGCACTGAAGCTTTCTTT. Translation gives CASSTQGYGTEAFF.

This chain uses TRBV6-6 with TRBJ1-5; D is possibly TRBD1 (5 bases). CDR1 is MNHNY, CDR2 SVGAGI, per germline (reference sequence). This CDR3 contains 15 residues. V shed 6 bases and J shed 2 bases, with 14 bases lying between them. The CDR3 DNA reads TGTGCCAGCAGGGACTTGAGGGACGGCAATCAGCCCCAGCATTTT. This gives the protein CASRDLRDGNQPQHF.

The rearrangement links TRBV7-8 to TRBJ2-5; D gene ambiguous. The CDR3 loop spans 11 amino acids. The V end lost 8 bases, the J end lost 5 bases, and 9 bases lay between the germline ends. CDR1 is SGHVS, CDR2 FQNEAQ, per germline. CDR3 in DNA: TGTGCCAGCTCAGCCCGGGAGACCCAGTACTTC. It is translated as CASSARETQYF.

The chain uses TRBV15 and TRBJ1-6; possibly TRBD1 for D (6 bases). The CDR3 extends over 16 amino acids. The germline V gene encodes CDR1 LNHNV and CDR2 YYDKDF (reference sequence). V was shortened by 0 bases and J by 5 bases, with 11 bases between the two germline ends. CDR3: CATSRDGGRNNSPLHF. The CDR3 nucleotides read TGTGCCACCAGCAGAGATGGGGGCAGAAATAATTCACCCCTCCACTTT. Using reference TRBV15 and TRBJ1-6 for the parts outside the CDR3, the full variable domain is DAMVIQNPRYQVTQFGKPVTLSCSQTLNHNVMYWYQQKSSQAPKLLFHYYDKDFNNEADTPDNFQSRRPNTSFCFLDIRSPGLGDTAMYLCATSRDGGRNNSPLHFGNGTRLTVT.

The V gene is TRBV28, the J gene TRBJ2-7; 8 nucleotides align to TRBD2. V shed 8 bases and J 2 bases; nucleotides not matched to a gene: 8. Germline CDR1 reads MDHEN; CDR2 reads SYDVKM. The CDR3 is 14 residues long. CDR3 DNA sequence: TGTGCCAGCCGGGGGGGCGCTGGCCCCTACGAGCAGTACTTC. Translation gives CASRGGAGPYEQYF.